The 9 T cell receptor beta chains presented below share a single source sample, sequenced in a study of regulatory T cells in long-lasting Graves disease. Time point denoted: newly diagnosed GD, antithyroid drugs for less than 3 months. RNA extracted from PBMCs served as the sequencing template. Combining iRepertoire HTBI primers with Arm-PCR of CDR3 regions, the authors built TCR beta libraries. TCRdb reprocessed the multiplex PCR reads via MiXCR and lists one record per CDR3 protein. The sample contains 510,000 or so distinct CDR3 sequences, around 12% of which appear only once. These same data were also listed under a study on T cells in Graves' hyperthyroidism and ophthalmopathy.

Sequenced here: peripheral blood mononuclear cells (PBMCs), sampled at new diagnosis, from a patient treated with antithyroid drugs. These receptor sequences come from a woman in her twenties or thirties with Graves disease.

This rearrangement joins TRBV5-1 to TRBJ1-4; 7 nucleotides line up with TRBD1. Germline CDR1 and CDR2: SGHRS and YFSETQ. The CDR3 extends over 14 amino acids. Trimming cost V 4 bases and J 3 bases; bases outside gene matches: 3. CDR3 amino acids: CASSLGQPNEKLFF. The CDR3 DNA is TGCGCCAGCAGCCTGGGACAGCCTAATGAAAAACTGTTTTTT.

The rearrangement joins TRBV2 to TRBJ2-1, with TRBD1 as a possible D gene (5 bases). This CDR3 is built from 15 residues. The germline V gene has CDR1 SNHLY and CDR2 FYNNEI. V lost 6 bases and J 0 bases, leaving 12 bases between the germline ends. CDR3 residues: CASRKQDTSYNEQFF. Written as DNA, the CDR3 is TGTGCCAGCAGGAAACAGGACACCTCCTACAATGAGCAGTTCTTC.

The J gene is TRBJ1-2, the V gene TRBV9; unclear D gene. This CDR3 has 16 residues. CDR1 SGDLS and CDR2 YYNGEE come from the germline V gene. The V gene lost 6 bases and the J gene lost 3 bases, with 21 bases spanning the gap. DNA for the CDR3: TGTGCCAGCACTCCCGGCGGGAGAGGAGCTCACTATGGCTACACCTTC. Its protein product is CASTPGGRGAHYGYTF.

This clonotype was observed a handful of times. The rearrangement joins TRBV28 to TRBJ2-7; 14 bases match TRBD2. Germline CDR1 is MDHEN and CDR2 is SYDVKM. V dropped 3 bases and J dropped 0; count of bases not matched to a gene: 22. The CDR3 covers 23 residues. CDR3 coding DNA: TGTGCCAGCAGTTTGATTAGACTAGCGGGAGGGCCAGTCGCCTCGGCTAGCTCCTACGAGCAGTACTTC. It codes for CASSLIRLAGGPVASASSYEQYF.

The chain joins TRBV12-3 or TRBV12-4 to TRBJ1-1; perhaps TRBD1 as D (6 bases). Trimming cost V 2 bases and J 7 bases, with 11 bases left between them. This CDR3 comprises 13 residues. CDR3 sequence (DNA): TGTGCCAGCAGTTTAAGGAAGGACAGTGAAGCTTTCTTT. Translation: CASSLRKDSEAFF.

In this sample, this clonotype turned up many times. The V call is TRBV27, the J call TRBJ2-1; D remains ambiguous. Per germline, CDR1 MNHEY and CDR2 SMNVEV (reference sequence). There are 14 residues in the CDR3. Trimming stripped 5 bases from V and 3 bases from J, with 11 bases between. CDR3 region: CASSPPPYYNEQFF. The CDR3 DNA follows: TGTGCCAGCAGTCCCCCCCCCTACTACAATGAGCAGTTCTTC.

A remark on this clonotype: This could be a read error, since a much larger clone is one nucleotide away. The chain recombines TRBV6-2 or TRBV6-3 with TRBJ1-1; no firm D call. CDR3 length: 16 residues. V lost 6 bases, J lost 3 bases, and 20 bases lay in between. The V gene's germline CDR1 is MNHEY and CDR2 SVGEGT. DNA for the CDR3: TGTGCCAGCAGCTATCTCGTCGGCCATTTGGACACTGAAGCTTTCTTT. Its translation: CASSYLVGHLDTEAFF.

This clonotype was seen only a few times. V gene TRBV30 combines with J gene TRBJ1-2; 8 positions agree with TRBD1. The ends lost 4 bases at V and 4 bases at J; junction bases unmatched: 5. CDR1 GTSNPN and CDR2 SVGIG come from the germline V gene (reference sequence). The CDR3 covers 13 residues. The CDR3 nucleotides read TGTGCCTGGACCCCGGACAGGGTCTATGGCTACACCTTC. Amino acids: CAWTPDRVYGYTF.

The chain recombines TRBV5-6 with TRBJ2-7, with D unresolved. The V gene's germline CDR1 is SGHDT and CDR2 YYEEEE. With 1 base removed from V and 3 bases from J, the gap between germline ends came to 11 bases. The CDR3 totals 14 residues. This chain's CDR3 is CASSLYQINYEQYF. The CDR3 DNA sequence: TGTGCCAGCAGCTTGTATCAGATCAACTACGAGCAGTACTTC.